One and the same sample provided the 3 T cell receptor beta chains below, sequenced in a study of vaccination and CD4 T cells after COVID-19. Treatment indicated: approximately 9-day PBMC culture with coronavirus spike peptide pools or control peptides (ViraFEST assay). Scientists ran DNA taken from cultured CD4+ T cells through the Oncomine TCR Beta short-read assay for sequencing. TCRdb reanalysed the PCR reads using MiXCR and keeps one entry per CDR3 protein. The repertoire consists of under 15,000 distinct CDR3 sequences, with approximately 46% occurring once and the leading ten covering roughly 8%. Their specific antigens are unknown. Sample: CD4+ T cells from blood, cultured in vitro, taken after SARS-CoV-2 vaccination. The receptors were sampled from a human donor who had recovered from COVID-19.

The gene calls are TRBV27 and TRBJ1-2, with 8 positions matching TRBD1. The ends lost 2 bases at V and 2 bases at J; junction bases unmatched: 1. Germline CDR1 MNHEY, CDR2 SMNVEV (reference sequence). CDR3 size: 14 residues. CDR3 sequence reads: CASSLHRGNYGYTF. The CDR3 DNA is TGTGCCAGCAGTTTACACAGGGGGAACTATGGCTACACCTTC.

In its sample, this clonotype was seen a few times. This rearrangement joins TRBV20-1 to TRBJ2-3; D unclear. Between the trimmed V and J ends, which lost 6 bases and 2 bases, there was a span of 12 bases. Germline V gene data show CDR1 as DFQATT and CDR2 as SNEGSKA (reference sequence). The CDR3 contains 13 residues. The CDR3 DNA reads as TGCAGTGCCCCGCAGACCGTCACAGATACGCAGTATTTT. It translates to CSAPQTVTDTQYF.

The chain combines TRBV6-1 with TRBJ1-5; the D is unclear. The CDR3 covers 14 residues. The germline gives CDR1 MNHNS, CDR2 SASEGT. Trimming left V 6 bases short and J 2 bases short, with 11 bases between. The CDR3 loop reads CASSPNGGNQPQHF. The CDR3 region has the DNA TGTGCCAGCAGCCCGAACGGGGGCAATCAGCCCCAGCATTTT.